The 27 T cell receptor beta chains in this list originate from one sample, sequenced in a study of blood T cell repertoires in COVID-19. Clones were read by immunoSEQ multiplex PCR, and TCRdb kept only the in-frame ones, dropping some. The sample has roughly 200,000 clones; roughly four fifths are singletons. Sequenced sample: PBMCs or T cells enriched from blood (not recorded which). The source of these receptors is a middle-aged man who had recovered from COVID-19.

V gene TRBV7-2 combines with J gene TRBJ1-1, with a weak D call TRBD1 (5 bases). Germline V gene sequence: CDR1 SGHTA, CDR2 FQGNSA. V lost 1 base, J lost 8 bases, and 11 bases lay in between. The CDR3 has 13 amino acids. The DNA of the CDR3 is TGTGCCAGCAGCTTAGACGTCAGGGTAGAAGCTTTCTTT. Protein product: CASSLDVRVEAFF.

The chain joins TRBV5-1 to TRBJ2-1, with TRBD2 matching over 7 bases. The CDR3 contains 13 residues. Unmatched junction bases numbered 2, after V lost 0 bases and J lost 8 bases. Germline loops: CDR1 SGHRS, CDR2 YFSETQ. The CDR3, as DNA: TGCGCCAGCAGCTTGGGACTAGCAGATGAGCAGTTCTTC. Translating it yields CASSLGLADEQFF.

In its sample, this clone was seen a few times. The chain combines TRBV27 with TRBJ2-1; 13 bases align to TRBD2. CDR1 is MNHEY, CDR2 SMNVEV, per germline (reference sequence). This CDR3 spans 15 amino acids. With 6 bases clipped from V and 7 bases from J, the junction kept 6 bases outside the gene matches. CDR3 residues: CASRRTSGRWNEQFF. The CDR3, as DNA: TGTGCCAGCAGGAGGACTAGCGGGAGATGGAATGAGCAGTTCTTC.

The chain joins TRBV11-2 to TRBJ2-7; D ambiguous. The CDR3 runs to 13 residues. The V end was cut by 4 bases, the J end by 3 bases, with 10 bases between. The germline gives CDR1 SGHAT, CDR2 FQNNGV. This CDR3 is CASSSSGNYEQYF. CDR3 coding DNA: TGTGCCAGCAGCTCGTCCGGTAACTACGAGCAGTACTTC.

The chain recombines TRBV7-8 with TRBJ2-2; 9 nucleotides agree with TRBD1. J was trimmed by 6 bases and V by 7 bases; bases with no gene match: 9. The length of the CDR3 is 15 residues. Per germline, CDR1 SGHVS and CDR2 FQNEAQ. The CDR3 loop is CASTRGQGVAGELFF. CDR3 nucleotide sequence: TGTGCCAGCACCCGGGGACAGGGAGTTGCCGGGGAGCTGTTTTTT.

The rearrangement links TRBV2 to TRBJ1-1; the D gene is possibly TRBD1 (6 bases). The CDR3 length is 13 residues. The germline V gene has CDR1 SNHLY and CDR2 FYNNEI. V was cut by 7 bases and J by 1 base, with 10 bases left in between. The CDR3 DNA reads TGTGCCAGCACCCGGGACAAGAACACTGAAGCTTTCTTT. Protein: CASTRDKNTEAFF.

The chain recombines TRBV2 with TRBJ2-2, with D possibly being TRBD2 (6 bases). The length of the CDR3 is 14 residues. The germline V gene has CDR1 SNHLY and CDR2 FYNNEI. V was pared by 8 bases and J by 1 base, with 11 bases between. CDR3 nucleotides: TGTGCCAGCCGGCAGCGGGTGAACACCGGGGAGCTGTTTTTT. This sequence encodes CASRQRVNTGELFF.

This clone has only one observation. The chain employs TRBV5-5 and TRBJ2-7; a weak D match, TRBD2 (5 bases). Germline V gene lookup returns CDR1 SGHKS and CDR2 YYEKEE (reference sequence). This CDR3 is 15 amino acids long. Deletions cut 3 bases from V and 2 bases from J, with 15 bases between. In DNA form, the CDR3 reads TGTGCCAGCAGCTCTGGCTCGGGATCCACCTACGAGCAGTACTTC. This gives the protein CASSSGSGSTYEQYF.

The chain joins TRBV7-9 to TRBJ1-2, with 7 bases aligning to TRBD1. This CDR3 spans 14 amino acids. Germline V gene lookup returns CDR1 SEHNR and CDR2 FQNEAQ (reference sequence). V lost 7 bases and J lost 0; bases outside the gene matches: 5. This chain's CDR3 is CASTLGTANYGYTF. The DNA for the CDR3 is TGTGCCAGCACCCTGGGGACAGCTAACTATGGCTACACCTTC.

This clone showed up many times. V is TRBV24-1 and J is TRBJ1-2, with D unclear. This CDR3 is 16 amino acids long. Trimming stripped 5 bases from V and 5 bases from J, with 20 bases between. CDR1 and CDR2 from the germline V gene are KGHDR and SFDVKD. This chain's CDR3 is CATSGARYLHLYGYTF. The CDR3 DNA is TGTGCCACCAGTGGCGCGAGGTACCTGCACTTATATGGCTACACCTTC.

This clone was seen just once. The genes are TRBV5-1 and TRBJ2-3, with a weak D call TRBD2 (5 bases). Germline V gene data show CDR1 as SGHRS and CDR2 as YFSETQ. The CDR3 has 15 residues. V was pared by 0 bases and J by 2 bases, with 10 bases between. The CDR3 protein is CASSLGSAATDTQYF. The CDR3 DNA sequence: TGCGCCAGCAGCTTGGGGTCAGCGGCCACAGATACGCAGTATTTT.

The chain couples TRBV3-1 (or the pseudogene TRBV3-2) to TRBJ2-7; 7 bases line up with TRBD2. CDR3 length: 17 residues. Germline V gene lookup returns CDR1 LGHDT and CDR2 YNNKEL (reference sequence). The J segment lost 0 bases and the V segment lost 1 base, leaving 9 bases of the junction unmatched. CDR3 in DNA: TGTGCCAGCAGCCAAGGAATAGCGGGCCCCAGCTCCTACGAGCAGTACTTC. Its protein is CASSQGIAGPSSYEQYF.

The chain combines TRBV5-5 with TRBJ1-1, with a tentative D call TRBD1 (6 bases). Germline V gives CDR1 SGHKS, CDR2 YYEKEE (reference sequence). V lost 2 bases to trimming and J lost 1 base, with 15 bases between them. The CDR3 is 16 amino acids. The CDR3 sequence is CASSLRGGLTNTEAFF. The CDR3 DNA sequence: TGTGCCAGCAGCTTACGGGGGGGCTTGACGAACACTGAAGCTTTCTTT.

The chain links TRBV5-1 to TRBJ1-1; TRBD1 matches at 7 bases. The CDR3 is 16 residues long. V dropped 3 bases and J dropped 0; count of bases not matched to a gene: 8. Per the germline V gene, CDR1 is SGHRS and CDR2 is YFSETQ. CDR3 sequence: CASSSQGSEMNTEAFF. Written as DNA, the CDR3 is TGCGCCAGCAGCTCACAGGGGAGTGAGATGAACACTGAAGCTTTCTTT.

The rearrangement uses TRBV25-1 and TRBJ1-2, with D possibly being TRBD1 (6 bases). Germline CDR1 and CDR2: MGHDK and SYGVNS. V lost 5 bases and J 2 bases, leaving 9 bases between the germline ends. The CDR3 runs to 13 residues. The chain's CDR3 is CASSQGGNYGYTF. The DNA of the CDR3 is TGTGCCAGCAGTCAAGGGGGAAACTATGGCTACACCTTC.

V is TRBV10-3 and J is TRBJ2-1, with 10 bases that match TRBD1. CDR3 length: 15 amino acids. Germline V CDR1 and CDR2: ENHRY, SYGVKD. V was pared by 5 bases and J by 4 bases, with 5 bases of the junction left unmatched. As DNA, the CDR3 is TGTGCCATCAGTACCCGGGACAGGGGATACAATGAGCAGTTCTTC. Translating gives CAISTRDRGYNEQFF.

The chain is built from TRBV2 and TRBJ2-3; a weak D match, TRBD2 (5 bases). CDR1 is SNHLY, CDR2 FYNNEI, per germline. This CDR3 region has 15 residues. Between the trimmed V and J ends, which lost 7 bases and 0 bases, there was a span of 14 bases. The CDR3 sequence: CASTGRTRSTDTQYF. CDR3 sequence (DNA): TGTGCCAGCACGGGAAGAACAAGAAGCACAGATACGCAGTATTTT.

The rearrangement joins TRBV27 to TRBJ1-1, with no clear D. Germline CDR1 reads MNHEY; CDR2 reads SMNVEV (reference sequence). V was trimmed by 5 bases and J by 5 bases, leaving 21 bases between them. The CDR3 has 16 amino acids. CDR3 in amino acids: CASSPLDVRGRTEAFF. The CDR3 nucleotides are TGTGCCAGCAGTCCCTTGGATGTCCGAGGTCGAACTGAAGCTTTCTTT.

The chain carries TRBV9 and TRBJ2-7; D is uncertain. With 1 base removed from V and 5 bases from J, the gap between germline ends came to 22 bases. Germline CDR1 and CDR2: SGDLS and YYNGEE. This CDR3 region has 17 residues. The CDR3 reads CASSVNHPLGRNHEQYF. The CDR3 DNA sequence: TGTGCCAGCAGCGTAAACCACCCTTTGGGCAGGAACCACGAGCAGTACTTC.

This chain connects TRBV13 to TRBJ2-1; D might be TRBD1 (6 bases). Germline lookup yields CDR1 PRHDT and CDR2 FYEKMQ (reference sequence). CDR3 length: 16 amino acids. Deletions cut 4 bases from V and 3 bases from J, with 16 bases between. For the CDR3, the DNA is TGTGCCAGCAGCTCTAGCACGGACAGTAGCTACAATGAGCAGTTCTTC. This gives the protein CASSSSTDSSYNEQFF.

The J gene is TRBJ2-2, the V gene TRBV7-9; 7 nucleotides line up with TRBD1. Looked up from germline, CDR1 is SEHNR and CDR2 is FQNEAQ (reference sequence). J was trimmed by 10 bases and V by 5 bases; bases with no gene match: 7. The CDR3 has 13 amino acids. The CDR3 sequence is CASSLDRPTELFF. The CDR3 DNA follows: TGTGCCAGCAGCCTGGACAGGCCCACGGAGCTGTTTTTT.

The chain recombines TRBV3-1 (or the pseudogene TRBV3-2) with TRBJ2-5; maybe TRBD1 (5 bases). Germline-derived CDR1 and CDR2 are LGHDT and YNNKEL (reference sequence). V was shortened by 2 bases and J by 6 bases, with 10 bases between the two germline ends. CDR3 length: 13 residues. CDR3 bases: TGTGCCAGCAGCCAACGGACAAGGCAGACCCAGTACTTC. Its protein product is CASSQRTRQTQYF.

Many counts were recorded for this clone. The V and J genes are TRBV5-1 and TRBJ2-3; 7 bases map to TRBD1. Looked up from germline, CDR1 is SGHRS and CDR2 is YFSETQ. Trimming cost V 4 bases and J 5 bases; bases outside gene matches: 10. This CDR3 contains 15 residues. Written as DNA, the CDR3 is TGCGCCAGCAGCCTCAGGGGGTCCCGAGGAGATACGCAGTATTTT. It yields the protein CASSLRGSRGDTQYF.

V is TRBV5-1 and J is TRBJ2-7, with 7 bases aligning to TRBD2. V shed 6 bases, J shed 2 bases, and the junction held 8 bases outside the gene matches. From germline, CDR1 is SGHRS and CDR2 YFSETQ. This CDR3 has 14 amino acids. In DNA, the CDR3 is TGCGCCAGCAAAGAAAGGGCGGGGGCCTACGAGCAGTACTTC. Its translation is CASKERAGAYEQYF.

The chain couples TRBV4-1 to TRBJ2-7; possible D gene TRBD2, 5 bases. CDR1 MGHRA and CDR2 YSYEKL come from the germline V gene. V lost 0 bases and J lost 4, with 13 bases in between. The CDR3 has 15 residues. The CDR3 reads CASSQDLARVYEQYF. The DNA for the CDR3 is TGCGCCAGCAGCCAAGATCTTGCGCGGGTATACGAGCAGTACTTC.

The chain employs TRBV5-4 and TRBJ1-2; D remains ambiguous. Trimming stripped 6 bases from V and 2 bases from J, with 14 bases between. Germline V gene lookup returns CDR1 SGHNT and CDR2 YYREEE (reference sequence). The CDR3 has 14 residues. The CDR3 bases are TGTGCCAGCACCTCGAGGGCAGGAAACTATGGCTACACCTTC. Translation: CASTSRAGNYGYTF.

The rearrangement links TRBV3-1 (or the pseudogene TRBV3-2) to TRBJ2-7, with TRBD2 identical over 7 bases. The trim removed 4 bases at V and 3 bases at J, leaving 9 bases unmatched. Germline V gene sequence: CDR1 LGHDT, CDR2 YNNKEL (reference sequence). This CDR3 is built from 15 residues. The CDR3 DNA reads as TGTGCCAGCAGCCCCGGGGAGGGAAGGGGCTACGAGCAGTACTTC. Translating it yields CASSPGEGRGYEQYF.